The rows below give T cell receptor beta chains drawn from one sample of a study of vaccination and CD4 T cells after COVID-19. TCRdb re-derived calls from the PCR reads in MiXCR, one entry per CDR3 protein. The sample shows about 10,000 distinct CDR3 sequences, around 28% of them seen only once. These receptors' targets are unknown. The specimen was CD4+ T cells from blood, cultured in vitro, collected before SARS-CoV-2 vaccination. These receptors were collected from a human donor who received a COVID-19 vaccine. Each CDR3 is given with its conserved first and last residue. A D gene is named only where the DNA matches it firmly. Some rows have no size entry. The others give once, few or many, or a class for an expanded clone.

few | TRBD1 | TRBJ2-5 | TRBV30 | TGTGCCTGGGGAAGACAGGGGTCAGGAGAGACCCAGTACTTC | CAWGRQGSGETQYF
NA | TRBD1 | TRBJ1-6 | TRBV7-2 | TGTGCCAGCAGCTGGGCCGGGACAGGGGGCCTGAGCTCCTATAATTCACCCCTCCACTTT | CASSWAGTGGLSSYNSPLHF
medium-sized | NA | TRBJ1-2 | TRBV30 | TGTGCCTGGAGTCCCCACAACGGGGGTTCGGATGGCTACACCTTC | CAWSPHNGGSDGYTF
NA | NA | TRBJ1-5 | TRBV20-1 | TGCAGTGCTAGAGATGGACACGTTAGCAATCAGCCCCAGCATTTT | CSARDGHVSNQPQHF
medium-sized | NA | TRBJ1-1 | TRBV6-5 | TGTGCCAGCAGTTTACAGGGTAACACTGAAGCTTTCTTT | CASSLQGNTEAFF
NA | NA | TRBJ2-2 | TRBV12-5 | TGTGCTAGTGGATCCCGACTAGTTGACACCGGGGAGCTGTTTTTT | CASGSRLVDTGELFF
NA | TRBD2 | TRBJ2-1 | TRBV10-1 | TGCGCCAGCAGCCTAGCGGGGGGCCTAGACAATGAGCAGTTCTTC | CASSLAGGLDNEQFF
NA | TRBD2 | TRBJ2-5 | TRBV20-1 | TGCAGTGCTCTTAGCGGGGGGGCTAGAGAGACCCAGTACTTC | CSALSGGARETQYF
NA | NA | TRBJ1-1 | TRBV19 | TGTGCCACCTCAATGGGGGGGGCAGGGAGGTTCGATGTCACTGAAGCTTTCTTT | CATSMGGAGRFDVTEAFF
few | NA | TRBJ2-5 | TRBV7-7 | TGTGCCAGCAGCTTAATCGGCTCCAAAAAGGGAGAGACCCAGTACTTC | CASSLIGSKKGETQYF
NA | NA | TRBJ2-7 | TRBV30 | TGTGCCTGGAGTCAGGACTCCGAGCAGTACTTC | CAWSQDSEQYF
few | TRBD1 | TRBJ1-2 | TRBV24-1 | TGTGCCACCAGTGCCGCGACAGGGGGGACTAACTATGGCTACACCTTC | CATSAATGGTNYGYTF
NA | TRBD1 | TRBJ2-2 | TRBV24-1 | TGTGCCACCAGTGATTGGGACAGAAACACCGGGGAGCTGTTTTTT | CATSDWDRNTGELFF
NA | NA | TRBJ2-1 | TRBV20-1 | TGCAGTGCTAGAGACTCTCAGGGTGGAGGCTACAATGAGCAGTTCTTC | CSARDSQGGGYNEQFF
few | TRBD2 | TRBJ2-3 | TRBV12-3/TRBV12-4 | TGTGCCAGCAGTTTGAGGGGACTAGCGGGGGGAGGGGGCACAGATACGCAGTATTTT | CASSLRGLAGGGGTDTQYF
few | NA | TRBJ2-1 | TRBV20-1 | TGCAGTGCTAGTCAGGGGAATGAGCAGTTCTTC | CSASQGNEQFF
few | NA | TRBJ1-2 | TRBV6-1 | TGTGCCAGCAGTGCCAGGGAGACCTCGGGGGGCTACACCTTC | CASSARETSGGYTF
few | TRBD1 | TRBJ1-5 | TRBV7-9 | TGTGCCAGCAGCTTAGCGGGACAGGGGGCACGTCAGCCCCAGCATTTT | CASSLAGQGARQPQHF
few | TRBD1 | TRBJ2-5 | TRBV5-1 | TGCGCCAGCAGCAGGACAGGCCAAGAGACCCAGTACTTC | CASSRTGQETQYF
few | NA | TRBJ1-1 | TRBV9 | TGTGCCAGCAGCGTAGGCCCAGGGACTGAAGCTTTCTTT | CASSVGPGTEAFF
NA | TRBD2 | TRBJ2-3 | TRBV5-1 | TGCGCCAGCAGCGCGGGGACTAGCGGTTGGAGCACAGATACGCAGTATTTT | CASSAGTSGWSTDTQYF
few | NA | TRBJ1-4 | TRBV19 | TGTGCCAGTAGCCCCAGGGGAGTAGGGGAAAAACTGTTTTTT | CASSPRGVGEKLFF
NA | NA | TRBJ1-3 | TRBV6-1 | TGTGCCAGCATCGTCGGTCTGGGGGACCCCTTCGGAAACACCATATATTTT | CASIVGLGDPFGNTIYF
few | NA | TRBJ1-2 | TRBV18 | TGTGCCAGCTCACCACTCGCAGGGGATGGCTACACCTTC | CASSPLAGDGYTF
few | NA | TRBJ1-5 | TRBV19 | TGTGCCAGTAAGATCCCCGGGGTAAAGAATCAGCCCCAGCATTTT | CASKIPGVKNQPQHF
NA | NA | TRBJ1-6 | TRBV14 | TGTGCCAGCAGCAGAGACTATAATTCACCCCTCCACTTT | CASSRDYNSPLHF
NA | TRBD1 | TRBJ2-7 | TRBV30 | TGTGCCGTGGGACAGGGTTATTTGTACGAGCAGTACTTC | CAVGQGYLYEQYF
NA | NA | TRBJ2-3 | TRBV2 | TGTGCCAGCAGTGACCCTGGAAAGATAATCACAGATACGCAGTATTTT | CASSDPGKIITDTQYF
few | NA | TRBJ2-5 | TRBV5-1 | TGCGCCAGCAGCTTGGGACCCACAGAGACCCAGTACTTC | CASSLGPTETQYF
NA | TRBD2 | TRBJ2-7 | TRBV6-2/TRBV6-3 | TGTGCCAGCAGCCTCGTTGGGGGACTAGCGGTGAGCGAGCAGTACTTC | CASSLVGGLAVSEQYF
NA | NA | TRBJ1-4 | TRBV20-1 | TGCAGTGCTTTACAAGATGAAAAACTGTTTTTT | CSALQDEKLFF
NA | NA | TRBJ1-5 | TRBV6-1 | TGTGCCAGCAGTGAAGCGGCGTCGAGGCCCCAGCATTTT | CASSEAASRPQHF
NA | NA | TRBJ2-7 | TRBV2 | TGTGCCAGCAGTGAGTCTCCAGAGGGATCCTACGAGCAGTACTTC | CASSESPEGSYEQYF
few | NA | TRBJ2-1 | TRBV20-1 | TGCAGTGCTAGCGACGGGGCCGTTGAGCAGTTCTTC | CSASDGAVEQFF
NA | TRBD2 | TRBJ2-3 | TRBV27 | TGTGCCAGCAGTTTATGGTCGAGCGGGGGGGCTACAGATACGCAGTATTTT | CASSLWSSGGATDTQYF
NA | TRBD1 | TRBJ1-5 | TRBV5-5 | TGTGCCAGCAGCCCGGGACAGGGAAGCAATCAGCCCCAGCATTTT | CASSPGQGSNQPQHF
NA | TRBD2 | TRBJ2-3 | TRBV20-1 | TGCAGTGCTAGAGAACTAGCGGGGGGCGTGAGGGCAGATACGCAGTATTTT | CSARELAGGVRADTQYF
NA | NA | TRBJ1-5 | TRBV10-2 | TGCGCCAGCAGTGAGCAGCGAAATCAGCCCCAGCATTTT | CASSEQRNQPQHF
few | NA | TRBJ2-6 | TRBV12-5 | TGTGCTAGTGTTGGCTACTCTGGGGCCAACGTCCTGACTTTC | CASVGYSGANVLTF
NA | NA | TRBJ2-3 | TRBV30 | TGTGCCTGGTGCCTGGGGGGGCCAGATACGCAGTATTTT | CAWCLGGPDTQYF
few | NA | TRBJ2-5 | TRBV9 | TGTGCCAGCAGCGTAGGTTGGGGGCCAACCCAGTACTTC | CASSVGWGPTQYF
NA | TRBD2 | TRBJ2-7 | TRBV7-2 | TGTGCCAGCAGCTTAGCTAGCGGGGGGGCAGGGGGAGCCTACGAGCAGTACTTC | CASSLASGGAGGAYEQYF
NA | TRBD2 | TRBJ2-1 | TRBV6-5 | TGTGCCAGCAGTTACTCGGGGGGAGCGGGGGGGCATGAGCAGTTCTTC | CASSYSGGAGGHEQFF
few | NA | TRBJ2-7 | TRBV11-2 | TGTGCCAGCAGCTTGACAGCATCAACCTACGAGCAGTACTTC | CASSLTASTYEQYF
few | NA | TRBJ2-7 | TRBV7-2 | TGTGCCAGCAGCTTAGCGGGGAGCTCAGGCGAGCAGTACTTC | CASSLAGSSGEQYF
few | NA | TRBJ1-2 | TRBV14 | TGTGCCAGCAGCCCGACTCCGGGACTGAGGGGTGGCTACACCTTC | CASSPTPGLRGGYTF
NA | NA | TRBJ1-5 | TRBV9 | TGTGCCAGCAGCAATACAGGTTGGGGTCAGCCCCAGCATTTT | CASSNTGWGQPQHF
few | NA | TRBJ2-5 | TRBV5-4 | TGTGCCAGCAGCCAGGATGGGGGGGGCGCAGAGACCCAGTACTTC | CASSQDGGGAETQYF
few | NA | TRBJ2-5 | TRBV11-2 | TGTGCCAGCAGCTTAGACAGGAGAAGGGAGACCCAGTACTTC | CASSLDRRRETQYF
NA | TRBD2 | TRBJ2-5 | TRBV27 | TGTGCCAGCAGTTTGCTTGCGGGGGGCCAAGAGACCCAGTACTTC | CASSLLAGGQETQYF
NA | NA | TRBJ1-3 | TRBV2 | TGTGCCAGCAGTAGGGACGCTTACTCTGGAAACACCATATATTTT | CASSRDAYSGNTIYF
NA | TRBD1 | TRBJ2-7 | TRBV5-1 | TGCGCCAGCAGCTTGGCAGGGACAGATGTATCCGAGCAGTACTTC | CASSLAGTDVSEQYF
few | TRBD1 | TRBJ2-2 | TRBV19 | TGTGCCAGTAGAGTGGACAGGGTTTGGACCGGGGAGCTGTTTTTT | CASRVDRVWTGELFF
NA | TRBD2 | TRBJ2-2 | TRBV6-2/TRBV6-3 | TGTATCACACGGACTAGCGATCACCCCGGGGAGCTGTTTTTT | CITRTSDHPGELFF
few | TRBD2 | TRBJ2-3 | TRBV30 | TGTGCCTGGAGTGTACTGGGCAGACTAGCTCCTCTCACAGATACGCAGTATTTT | CAWSVLGRLAPLTDTQYF
few | NA | TRBJ2-3 | TRBV6-4 | TGTGCCAGCAGCCCTAGCACAGATACGCAGTATTTT | CASSPSTDTQYF
few | NA | TRBJ2-3 | TRBV6-1 | TGTGCCAGCAGTGAAATCACAGTCAGCACAGATACGCAGTATTTT | CASSEITVSTDTQYF